A selection of T cell receptor beta chains follows, all from one sample in a study of read filtering for tumor transcriptome and immune sequencing. Each CDR3 protein is one row after TCRdb ran MiXCR on the reads. The table shows approximately 62,000 distinct CDR3 sequences, with roughly 20% occurring only once. Sequencing input: a population of CD138-negative cells sorted from bone marrow. These receptors originate from a donor at least 40 years old with multiple myeloma. CDR3s include the opening cysteine and the closing phenylalanine or tryptophan. D genes are given only for firm matches. Not every row has a clone size; where given, it reads once, few, many or a size class.

size: many; D: NA; V: TRBV7-8; J: TRBJ2-5; DNA: TGTGCCAGCAGCTTAAGACTCCAAGAGACCCAGTACTTC; CDR3: CASSLRLQETQYF
size: many; D: NA; V: TRBV29-1; J: TRBJ1-1; DNA: TGCAGCGTTTCGACAGCGAACACTGAAGCTTTCTTT; CDR3: CSVSTANTEAFF
size: many; D: NA; V: TRBV10-3; J: TRBJ1-5; DNA: TGTGCCATCAGTGAAAGGGCAGCCGGGGGCAATCAGCCCCAGCATTTT; CDR3: CAISERAAGGNQPQHF
size: many; D: TRBD1; V: TRBV7-8; J: TRBJ2-5; DNA: TGTGCCAGCAGCCCCGGACAGGGGGCTATAGAGACCCAGTACTTC; CDR3: CASSPGQGAIETQYF
size: few; D: TRBD2; V: TRBV20-1; J: TRBJ2-1; DNA: TGCAGTGCTAGAGGCCCCGCGGGAGGGCGCAATGAGCAGTTCTTC; CDR3: CSARGPAGGRNEQFF
size: NA; D: TRBD2; V: TRBV6-5; J: TRBJ2-7; DNA: TGTGCCAGCAGCAATCCGGGACTAGCGGGCAGCTCTCCCTACGAGCAGTACTTC; CDR3: CASSNPGLAGSSPYEQYF
size: many; D: NA; V: TRBV7-8; J: TRBJ2-1; DNA: TGTGCCAGCAGCTTAGCGGGAGAGCACAATGAGCAGTTCTTC; CDR3: CASSLAGEHNEQFF
size: NA; D: NA; V: TRBV5-4; J: TRBJ1-1; DNA: TGTGCCAGCAGCCGTCCGGTCGGGGGGCGTGAGACTGAAGCTTTCTTT; CDR3: CASSRPVGGRETEAFF
size: many; D: NA; V: TRBV12-3/TRBV12-4; J: TRBJ1-5; DNA: TGTGCCAGCACAAAGAATAGCAATCAGCCCCAGCATTTT; CDR3: CASTKNSNQPQHF
size: NA; D: TRBD1; V: TRBV5-6; J: TRBJ2-7; DNA: TGTGCCAGCCAACTTTGGAGACAGGGGGTCTACGAGCAGTACTTC; CDR3: CASQLWRQGVYEQYF
size: many; D: NA; V: TRBV12-3/TRBV12-4; J: TRBJ2-3; DNA: TGTGCCAGCAGTTTTAAGAGGGGGATTAGCACAGATACGCAGTATTTT; CDR3: CASSFKRGISTDTQYF
size: many; D: TRBD1; V: TRBV12-3/TRBV12-4; J: TRBJ1-2; DNA: TGTGCCACTACTGCTCACGGGACAGGGAAGGACTATGGCTACACCTTC; CDR3: CATTAHGTGKDYGYTF
size: many; D: NA; V: TRBV6-5; J: TRBJ1-2; DNA: TGTGCCAGCAGTTACTCACCGCAGGGCTATGGCTACACCTTC; CDR3: CASSYSPQGYGYTF
size: NA; D: NA; V: TRBV21-1; J: TRBJ2-1; DNA: TGTGCCAGCAGCTCGTCCTATGTGCGGTTCTTC; CDR3: CASSSSYVRFF
size: many; D: NA; V: TRBV7-8; J: TRBJ2-5; DNA: TGTGCCAGCAGCTTTAATCGAGAGACCCAGTACTTC; CDR3: CASSFNRETQYF
size: many; D: TRBD2; V: TRBV5-4; J: TRBJ2-1; DNA: TGTGCCAGCAGCACCGGACTAGACTACAATGAGCAGTTCTTC; CDR3: CASSTGLDYNEQFF
size: many; D: NA; V: TRBV2; J: TRBJ1-6; DNA: TGTGCCAGCAGTGAAGGGGACATCCTTTTTAATTCACCCCTCCACTTT; CDR3: CASSEGDILFNSPLHF
size: many; D: NA; V: TRBV7-9; J: TRBJ2-3; DNA: TGTGCCAGCAGCCCCCCCGAAGGCAGCACAGATACGCAGTATTTT; CDR3: CASSPPEGSTDTQYF
size: many; D: TRBD2; V: TRBV6-1; J: TRBJ2-3; DNA: TGTGCCAGCAGTTTTATAGCGGGAGCTAGCACAGATACGCAGTATTTT; CDR3: CASSFIAGASTDTQYF
size: many; D: NA; V: TRBV5-6; J: TRBJ1-5; DNA: TGTGCCAGCAGCGCCTGGACAAAACGGAGCAATCAGCCCCAGCATTTT; CDR3: CASSAWTKRSNQPQHF
size: many; D: TRBD2; V: TRBV9; J: TRBJ2-7; DNA: TGTGCCAGCAGCGCAGCCACGGGGGGCTACGAGCAGTACTTC; CDR3: CASSAATGGYEQYF
size: many; D: NA; V: TRBV12-3/TRBV12-4; J: TRBJ1-2; DNA: TGTGCCAGCAGTTTACGGTGGGGCTATGGCTACACCTTC; CDR3: CASSLRWGYGYTF